The 9 T cell receptor beta chains below were found in one sample sequenced in a study of T-cell reconstitution after alpha-beta-depleted transplantation in children. For TCRbeta, the library was prepared with unique molecular identifiers. TCRdb reprocessed the PCR reads via MiXCR and lists one record per CDR3 protein. The sample contains 190,000 or so distinct CDR3 sequences, about 6.4% of which appear only once. Specimen: PBMCs from the stem cell graft donor, collected from the stem cell graft. The receptor source for this set is a human donor who donated a stem cell graft to a child with Wiskott-Aldrich syndrome.

CDR3 loop: CASSLAGYPRYEQYF. CDR3 nucleotides: TGTGCCAGCAGTTTAGCAGGGTACCCCCGCTACGAGCAGTACTTC. The V call is TRBV12-3 or TRBV12-4, the J call TRBJ2-7, with D unresolved. The ends were cut back, 0 bases at V and 3 bases at J, with 12 bases in the middle. The CDR3 is 15 residues long.

This clonotype was detected many times. The rearrangement links TRBV6-5 to TRBJ1-2, with TRBD1 as a possible D gene (6 bases). The V gene's germline CDR1 is MNHEY and CDR2 SVGAGI. The CDR3 sequence is 14 residues long. V was trimmed by 2 bases and J by 4 bases, leaving 11 bases between them. In DNA form, the CDR3 reads TGTGCCAGCAGTTACAAGGGGGGAGGCTATGGCTACACCTTC. This translates into CASSYKGGGYGYTF.

The rearrangement uses TRBV7-8 and TRBJ2-1; no clear D. The germline V and J ends were trimmed by 0 bases and 4 bases, with 4 bases remaining between them. This CDR3 region has 13 residues. The V gene's germline CDR1 is SGHVS and CDR2 FQNEAQ. The DNA for the CDR3 is TGTGCCAGCAGCTTAGCCCCATACAATGAGCAGTTCTTC. Amino acids: CASSLAPYNEQFF.

This clonotype was seen at least ten times. The chain is built from TRBV6-5 and TRBJ2-1; D uncertain. Germline V CDR1 and CDR2: MNHEY, SVGAGI. The CDR3 length is 12 residues. V lost 6 bases to trimming and J lost 8 bases, with 11 bases between them. The CDR3 loop is CASRDPFHEQFF. CDR3 nucleotide sequence: TGTGCCAGCAGAGACCCCTTCCATGAGCAGTTCTTC.

This clonotype appeared many times. The rearrangement links TRBV5-1 to TRBJ2-1, with a tentative D call TRBD1 (5 bases). The CDR3 loop spans 13 amino acids. The germline V and J ends were trimmed by 0 bases and 13 bases, with 14 bases remaining between them. Germline-derived CDR1 and CDR2 are SGHRS and YFSETQ. CDR3: CASSLGVDRIQFF. The CDR3 DNA reads TGCGCCAGCAGCTTGGGAGTCGACAGAATACAGTTCTTC.

The V gene is TRBV9, the J gene TRBJ2-5, with 7 bases identical to TRBD2. The CDR3 runs to 14 residues. Losses at the gene ends were 5 bases for V and 5 bases for J; bases not matched to a gene: 9. The germline V gene has CDR1 SGDLS and CDR2 YYNGEE. The CDR3 bases are TGTGCCAGCAGTGATCTAGCGGAGGGGGAGACCCAGTACTTC. Protein sequence: CASSDLAEGETQYF. The complete variable domain, with remaining parts taken from reference TRBV9 and TRBJ2-5, reads DSGVTQTPKHLITATGQRVTLRCSPRSGDLSVYWYQQSLDQGLQFLIQYYNGEERAKGNILERFSAQQFPDLHSELNLSSLELGDSALYFCASSDLAEGETQYFGPGTRLLVL.

This clonotype occurred many times. The chain recombines TRBV7-2 with TRBJ2-7; TRBD1 aligns across 9 bases. The CDR3 runs 16 residues. V was clipped by 5 bases and J by 9 bases; unmatched bases: 17. CDR1 and CDR2 (germline): SGHTA, FQGNSA. The CDR3 DNA reads as TGTGCCAGCAGCCCCGGTTCCGGGACAGGGAGAGGTAGGCAGTACTTC. It encodes CASSPGSGTGRGRQYF.

This clonotype appeared many times. The chain is built from TRBV20-1 and TRBJ2-1; TRBD1 matches 7 bases. The V segment lost 0 bases and the J segment 10 bases; nucleotides outside the gene matches: 15. Germline assignment: CDR1 DFQATT and CDR2 SNEGSKA (reference sequence). The length of the CDR3 is 16 residues. CDR3 nucleotides: TGCAGTGCTAGAGATTTTAGGGGTATGAAGACAGGGGAGCAGTTCTTC. Protein product: CSARDFRGMKTGEQFF.

This clonotype has a count of ten or more. V and J are TRBV5-5 and TRBJ2-2; D tentatively fits TRBD1 or TRBD2 (6 bases each). This CDR3 region has 16 residues. Germline CDR1 and CDR2: SGHKS and YYEKEE (reference sequence). V was clipped by 5 bases and J by 0 bases, with 14 bases between them. The CDR3 sequence is CASRWGGTTNTGELFF. The DNA of the CDR3 is TGTGCCAGCAGGTGGGGCGGGACAACGAACACCGGGGAGCTGTTTTTT.